The clone carrying this TCR beta chain was detected many times. The CDR3 regions of TCR beta were amplified from RNA transcripts. Researchers ran a first-round RT-PCR on the TCR CDR3 using the HTBI primer set. A single record per CDR3 protein comes from TCRdb applying MiXCR to the multiplex PCR reads. This sample has more than 550,000 distinct CDR3 sequences; 17% occur once, and the top ten carry around 16%. Germline V gene data show CDR1 as LNHNV and CDR2 as YYDKDF (reference sequence). This CDR3 has 15 residues. V trimming: 8 bases; J trimming: 5 bases; junction bases outside the gene matches: 11. This entry belongs to a study of T cells in Graves' hyperthyroidism and ophthalmopathy.

The TCR was taken from a man between 50 and 59 years old with Graves' hyperthyroidism. Source material: blood. This chain joins TRBV15 and TRBJ1-1, with 10 bases lining up with TRBD1. CDR3 sequence (DNA): TGTGCCACCTCGGGAATCGGGACAGGGGTTACTGAAGCTTTCTTT. Residues: CATSGIGTGVTEAFF.